A selection of T cell receptor beta chains follows, all from one sample in a study of T cells in Graves' hyperthyroidism and ophthalmopathy. Using its own MiXCR run on the multiplex PCR reads, TCRdb lists one record per CDR3 protein. The table includes almost 600,000 distinct CDR3 sequences, more than 45% detected once. The sequencing sample was made of peripheral blood or thyroid tissue (not recorded which). The receptor source for this set is a woman between 18 and 29 years old with Graves' hyperthyroidism. Both conserved end residues are part of each CDR3. D genes are given only for firm matches. Rows give clone size only sometimes, using once, few, many, or a class for an expanded clone.

d_gene	v_gene	j_gene	abundance	CDR3nt	CDR3aa
.	TRBV15	TRBJ1-1	many	TGTGCCACCAGCCGCCAGGAAGGGCATCGGGGGGAAGCTTTCTTT	CATSRQEGHRGEAFF
.	TRBV2	TRBJ1-6	.	TGTGCCAGCAGAGGAGGGGTTGCCACCCTCCACTTT	CASRGGVATLHF
.	TRBV10-3	TRBJ2-2	once	TGTGCCATCAGTGGTCCCGGGGCGAACACCGGGGAGCTGTTTTTT	CAISGPGANTGELFF
.	TRBV15	TRBJ1-6	many	TGTGCCACCAGCAGAGTGTCGACGGCAATTGATAATTCACCCCTCCACTTT	CATSRVSTAIDNSPLHF
TRBD2	TRBV7-9	TRBJ2-7	many	TGTGCCAGCAGCCCCCCCAGGGGACTAGCGACCTACGAACAGTACTTC	CASSPPRGLATYEQYF
.	TRBV6-2/TRBV6-3	TRBJ2-7	.	TGTGCCAGCAGACCCCATCGCTTCGTACAGGGAATTAGCTACGAGCAGTACTTC	CASRPHRFVQGISYEQYF
TRBD1	TRBV24-1	TRBJ2-2	many	TGTGCCACCAGTGAGGACAGGGACACCGGGGAGCTGTTTTTT	CATSEDRDTGELFF
.	TRBV20-1	TRBJ1-5	.	TGCAGTGCCGCGGGGGGCCTTTATCAGCCCCAGCATTTT	CSAAGGLYQPQHF
.	TRBV5-1	TRBJ1-1	many	TGCGCCAGCTGGAGGGGAACTGAAGCTTTCTTT	CASWRGTEAFF
TRBD1	TRBV10-3	TRBJ1-6	.	TGTGCCATCCGGGCAGGGGGCTATTCACCCCTCCACTTT	CAIRAGGYSPLHF
.	TRBV11-2	TRBJ2-7	many	TGTGCCAGCAGCTTAGATCGGGGTTGGCGGTACTTC	CASSLDRGWRYF
.	TRBV2	TRBJ1-2	many	TGTGCCAGCAGTGAAGAGATCGAGGCTGGCTACACCTTC	CASSEEIEAGYTF
.	TRBV11-2	TRBJ2-7	many	TGTGCCAGCAGCTTAGCGGCTGCGGGACCCATGTACTTC	CASSLAAAGPMYF
TRBD1	TRBV5-4	TRBJ2-2	few	TGTGCCAGCAGCGCGACCAGGACAGGCGCGAACACCGGGGAGCTGTTTTTT	CASSATRTGANTGELFF
TRBD1	TRBV9	TRBJ1-2	many	TGTGCCAGCAGCAGAGACAGGGGGGTTGGCTACACCTTC	CASSRDRGVGYTF
.	TRBV11-2	TRBJ2-2	.	TGTGCCAGCAGACCGTACACAAACACCGGGGAGCTGTTTTTT	CASRPYTNTGELFF
.	TRBV7-9	TRBJ1-2	.	TGTGCCAGCAGCTTAGCCCCTAACTATGGCTACACCTTC	CASSLAPNYGYTF
.	TRBV7-2	TRBJ1-1	.	TGCGCCAGCAGCTTGGGGAGGGGTCACTCGGAAGCTTTCTTT	CASSLGRGHSEAFF
.	TRBV18	TRBJ2-5	few	TGTGCCAGCTCACCAACCGAGAAGGTGTTGGAGACCCAGTACTTC	CASSPTEKVLETQYF
.	TRBV19	TRBJ2-1	.	TGTGCCAGTAGTCGGGCCAATGAGCAGTTCTTC	CASSRANEQFF
.	TRBV2	TRBJ1-3	many	TGTGCCAGCAGCGATCAGGGCTCTGGAAACACCATATATTTT	CASSDQGSGNTIYF
.	TRBV9	TRBJ1-4	many	TGTGCCAGCAGCTTTGATAGTGGTAATGAAAAACTGTTTTTT	CASSFDSGNEKLFF
TRBD2	TRBV29-1	TRBJ2-7	.	TGCAGCGTTACAGGGACTAGCGGTAACTACAATGAGCAGTACTTC	CSVTGTSGNYNEQYF
.	TRBV29-1	TRBJ2-5	many	TGCAGCGTTGGCGTACAAGAGACCCAGTACTTC	CSVGVQETQYF
.	TRBV7-8	TRBJ1-6	.	TGTGCCAGCAGCTCGCCCCACAGGGCTTCACCCCTCCACTTT	CASSSPHRASPLHF
.	TRBV9	TRBJ1-4	.	TGTGCCAGCAGCGTAGTAGGCAGAGCGAATGAAAAACTGTTTTTT	CASSVVGRANEKLFF
.	TRBV25-1	TRBJ2-5	.	TGTGGAGCGGGTCGAGGCCAAGAGACCCAGTACTTC	CGAGRGQETQYF
TRBD2	TRBV20-1	TRBJ2-7	.	TGCAGTGCTCCGTCAGCGGGGTTCTCCTACGAGCAGTACTTC	CSAPSAGFSYEQYF
.	TRBV24-1	TRBJ2-1	few	TGTGCCACCAGTGATCCCGGGAACCCGAGGGGTGAGCAGTTCTTC	CATSDPGNPRGEQFF
TRBD1	TRBV19	TRBJ1-2	many	TGTGCCAGCCAACAGGGGTTTAACTATGGCTACACCTTC	CASQQGFNYGYTF
TRBD2	TRBV25-1	TRBJ2-7	.	TGTGCCAGCAGTGCTAGAAAATCTAGCGGGAGGGAGGTCAACTCCTACGAGCAGTACTTC	CASSARKSSGREVNSYEQYF
TRBD2	TRBV7-9	TRBJ2-7	few	TGTGCCTGGAAACTACCGGGACTAGAATCCTACGAGCAGTACTTC	CAWKLPGLESYEQYF
.	TRBV28	TRBJ2-5	.	TGTGCCAGCAGTTTCTCGGCGGGATGGCAAGAGACCCAGTACTTC	CASSFSAGWQETQYF
.	TRBV29-1	TRBJ2-5	.	TGCAGCCACCCCCGGGACTTCCAAGAGACCCAGTACTTC	CSHPRDFQETQYF
.	TRBV2	TRBJ1-5	.	TGTGCCAGCAGTGACGACACCGGGGAGCTAGGCAATCAGCCCCAGCATTTT	CASSDDTGELGNQPQHF
.	TRBV20-1	TRBJ2-1	few	TGCAGTGCCATAGGAGTAGGGCGGGGGCCCTACAATGAGCAGTTCTTC	CSAIGVGRGPYNEQFF
.	TRBV7-7	TRBJ2-2	many	TGTGCTAGCAGCCCCGGGTTGGGGAACACCGGGGAGCTGTTTTTT	CASSPGLGNTGELFF
.	TRBV14	TRBJ1-6	.	TGTGCCAGCAGCCAAGAGCCTAATTCACCCCTCCACTTT	CASSQEPNSPLHF
TRBD1	TRBV9	TRBJ1-5	many	TGTGCCAGCAGCCCGACCGACAGGGAGAATCAGCCCCAGCATTTT	CASSPTDRENQPQHF
.	TRBV9	TRBJ2-2	many	TGTGCCAGCAGCGACCAGGGTAACACCGGGGAGCTGTTTTTT	CASSDQGNTGELFF
TRBD1	TRBV10-3	TRBJ2-5	.	TGTGCCAGCAGTGAGTCTCAGGGGGCAGGCCGTAGGGCAGAGACCCAGTACTTC	CASSESQGAGRRAETQYF